The 15 T cell receptor beta chains in this list originate from one sample, sequenced in a study of CD8 T cells in Susac syndrome. RNA in amounts of roughly 0.5 to 1 ug was reverse transcribed with random hexamers. Each CDR3 protein gets one entry after TCRdb re-called the immunoSEQ multiplex PCR reads with MiXCR. The data hold about 120,000 distinct CDR3 sequences, with roughly 90% observed a single time. The sequenced sample consisted of CD8+ T cells from PBMCs. The receptors were sampled from a human donor in good health.

The rearrangement joins TRBV29-1 to TRBJ2-7; no clear D gene. This CDR3 spans 12 amino acids. Germline values: CDR1 SQVTM, CDR2 ANQGSEA. Trimming took 6 bases from V and 3 from J, leaving 12 bases between them. The CDR3 protein is CSVSSLYYEQYF. The DNA for the CDR3 is TGCAGCGTCTCTTCTCTTTACTACGAGCAGTACTTC.

This chain uses TRBV29-1 with TRBJ2-2; 7 bases line up with TRBD2. CDR1 and CDR2 from the germline V gene are SQVTM and ANQGSEA. This CDR3 has 14 amino acids. Losses at the gene ends were 7 bases for V and 3 bases for J; bases not matched to a gene: 8. CDR3 loop: CSAPGLSDTGELFF. The CDR3 DNA sequence: TGCAGCGCGCCGGGACTATCCGACACCGGGGAGCTGTTTTTT.

V usage is TRBV20-1 and J usage is TRBJ2-1; TRBD2 matches 10 bases. Trimming took 4 bases from V and 4 from J; bases not matched to a gene: 7. Germline CDR1 reads DFQATT; CDR2 reads SNEGSKA (reference sequence). The length of the CDR3 is 15 residues. As DNA, the CDR3 is TGCAGTGCTAACCCCCTAGCGGGGGTATACAATGAGCAGTTCTTC. Translated, it gives CSANPLAGVYNEQFF.

This rearrangement joins TRBV25-1 to TRBJ2-3; 11 positions match TRBD2. This CDR3 contains 16 residues. CDR1 is MGHDK, CDR2 SYGVNS, per germline. Trimming removed 6 bases from V and 5 bases from J; junction bases left unmatched: 10. The CDR3: CASSRTSGRGQDTQYF. CDR3 bases: TGTGCCAGCAGCAGAACTAGCGGGAGAGGACAAGATACGCAGTATTTT.

The chain uses TRBV20-1 and TRBJ2-2, with unresolved D. There are 15 residues in the CDR3. The V end lost 7 bases, the J end lost 2 bases, and 17 bases lay between the germline ends. Germline V lookup: CDR1 DFQATT, CDR2 SNEGSKA (reference sequence). In DNA, the CDR3 is TGCAGTGTCGCTCCTTACGGAGCTAACACCGGGGAGCTGTTTTTT. Translating it yields CSVAPYGANTGELFF.

The chain recombines TRBV4-3 with TRBJ2-7; D is unresolved. This CDR3 is 15 amino acids long. The V and J ends lost 5 bases and 0 bases respectively, with 14 bases between them. CDR1 LGHNA and CDR2 YSLEER come from the germline V gene. This CDR3 reads CASSLEGPASYEQYF. CDR3 bases: TGCGCCAGCAGCTTGGAAGGCCCAGCCTCCTACGAGCAGTACTTC.

This sequence joins TRBV6-1 and TRBJ2-2; D unresolved. The CDR3 covers 13 residues. Trimming pared 4 bases from V and 3 bases from J, leaving 6 bases between. Germline values: CDR1 MNHNS, CDR2 SASEGT. Written as DNA, the CDR3 is TGTGCCAGCAGTGGACGGGACACCGGGGAGCTGTTTTTT. It translates to CASSGRDTGELFF.

The gene calls are TRBV4-2 and TRBJ1-1; D remains ambiguous. The germline CDR1 and CDR2 sequences are LGHNA and YNFKEQ. The CDR3 loop spans 14 amino acids. V was pared by 4 bases and J by 3 bases, with 12 bases between. The CDR3 spells CASSRDSKDTEAFF. The CDR3 DNA follows: TGTGCCAGCAGCCGAGATTCCAAGGACACTGAAGCTTTCTTT.

The V call is TRBV19, the J call TRBJ1-5; D is unclear. Germline CDR1 is LNHDA and CDR2 is SQIVND (reference sequence). CDR3 length equals 13 residues. V was cut by 2 bases and J by 0 bases, with 2 bases left in between. CDR3 DNA sequence: TGTGCCAGTAGTATAAGTAGCAATCAGCCCCAGCATTTT. This encodes CASSISSNQPQHF.

The genes are TRBV3-1 and TRBJ2-4; a possible D gene is TRBD1 (5 bases). V lost 3 bases and J lost 8, with 11 bases in between. Germline V gives CDR1 LGHDT, CDR2 YNNKEL (reference sequence). The CDR3 contains 13 residues. CDR3 amino acids: CASSQGLGDIQYF. CDR3 DNA sequence: TGTGCCAGCAGCCAGGGGTTAGGGGACATTCAGTACTTC.

The chain recombines TRBV7-6 with TRBJ2-7; 8 bases fit TRBD1. CDR3 size: 14 residues. V was clipped by 6 bases and J by 7 bases; unmatched bases: 11. Per germline, CDR1 SGHVS and CDR2 FNYEAQ. The CDR3 is CASSPRQGLREQYF. The DNA of the CDR3 is TGTGCCAGCAGTCCTAGACAGGGGCTTCGAGAGCAGTACTTC.

CDR3 sequence: CSAGPGTENQPQHF. The DNA of the CDR3 is TGCAGTGCTGGACCCGGGACGGAGAATCAGCCCCAGCATTTT. The chain uses TRBV20-1 and TRBJ1-5, with D perhaps TRBD1 (5 bases). Trimming shortened V by 5 bases and J by 4 bases, and 15 bases separated the two germline ends. The CDR3 covers 14 residues. Per the germline V gene, CDR1 is DFQATT and CDR2 is SNEGSKA (reference sequence).

The genes are TRBV18 and TRBJ1-2, with D unresolved. Trimming shortened V by 3 bases and J by 5 bases, and 10 bases separated the two germline ends. Germline V CDR1 and CDR2: KGHSH, LQKENI. There are 13 residues in the CDR3. CDR3 amino acids: CASSPLRGYGYTF. Written as DNA, the CDR3 is TGTGCCAGCTCACCCCTCAGAGGGTATGGCTACACCTTC.

The chain joins TRBV27 to TRBJ1-5; no clear D gene. This CDR3 comprises 14 residues. CDR1 MNHEY and CDR2 SMNVEV come from the germline V gene (reference sequence). Trimming removed 6 bases at V and 2 bases at J, with 11 bases between. CDR3 nucleotide sequence: TGTGCCAGCAGCACACGCATTGGCAATCAGCCCCAGCATTTT. It encodes CASSTRIGNQPQHF.

The chain uses TRBV7-8 and TRBJ2-7, with 8 nucleotides matching TRBD2. J gave up 5 bases and V 0 bases, and 9 bases lay outside the gene matches. The length of the CDR3 is 16 residues. Germline values: CDR1 SGHVS, CDR2 FQNEAQ. This CDR3 reads CASSLALSGRFNEQYF. CDR3 sequence (DNA): TGTGCCAGCAGCTTAGCGTTAAGCGGGAGATTTAACGAGCAGTACTTC.